These 24 T cell receptor beta chains originate from one sample sequenced in a study of T cells after somatic rescue of genetic block. The protocol was immunoSEQ multiplex PCR, while the TCRdb copy is restricted to in-frame clones and leaves out a portion. Here the sample spans approximately 15,000 clones, just over 70% being singletons. The material sequenced was peripheral blood mononuclear cells (PBMCs). These receptors were collected from a man younger than 35.

The chain joins TRBV6-6 to TRBJ2-2; possible D gene TRBD2, 5 bases. This CDR3 is built from 13 residues. V was clipped by 9 bases and J by 6 bases, with 14 bases between them. In germline, CDR1 is MNHNY, CDR2 SVGAGI (reference sequence). The CDR3 region is CASRRGIPGELFF. DNA of the CDR3: TGTGCCAGTCGCAGAGGGATCCCCGGGGAGCTGTTTTTT.

V usage is TRBV5-6 and J usage is TRBJ2-6; TRBD1 matches 8 bases. The CDR3 runs 18 residues. CDR1 is SGHDT and CDR2 is YYEEEE in the germline V gene. J was trimmed by 2 bases and V by 3 bases; bases with no gene match: 10. In DNA, the CDR3 is TGTGCCAGCAGCTGGTCCCAGGGGGCGAAAACTGGGGCCAACGTCCTGACTTTC. This translates into CASSWSQGAKTGANVLTF.

The DNA of the CDR3 is TGTGCCAGCAGTTACCTAGCGGGGGGGCATTGGGGTGAGCAGTTCTTC. This codes for CASSYLAGGHWGEQFF. The V call is TRBV27, the J call TRBJ2-1, with 12 positions matching TRBD2. Germline-derived CDR1 and CDR2 are MNHEY and SMNVEV (reference sequence). The junction had 10 bases not matched to a gene; V was cut back by 4 bases and J by 9 bases. There are 16 residues in the CDR3.

V is TRBV7-9 and J is TRBJ2-1; D remains ambiguous. V was pared by 2 bases and J by 5 bases, with 1 base between. In germline, CDR1 is SEHNR, CDR2 FQNEAQ (reference sequence). This CDR3 is built from 11 residues. CDR3 nucleotides: TGTGCCAGCAGCTTAAACAATGAGCAGTTCTTC. This codes for CASSLNNEQFF.

The chain combines TRBV6-6 with TRBJ2-7; weak D call: TRBD2 (6 bases). Germline lookup yields CDR1 MNHNY and CDR2 SVGAGI (reference sequence). The CDR3 spans 13 residues. V gave up 6 bases and J gave up 3 bases, with 12 bases separating them. The chain's CDR3 is CASRAGLVYEQYF. The CDR3 coding sequence is TGTGCCAGCAGGGCGGGGCTCGTCTACGAGCAGTACTTC.

This clone was counted between two and nine times. V gene TRBV6-1 combines with J gene TRBJ1-2; D not certain. Trimming left V 5 bases short and J 2 bases short, with 0 bases between. The CDR3 sequence is 10 residues long. CDR1 is MNHNS and CDR2 is SASEGT in the germline V gene. The CDR3 DNA is TGTGCCAGCAGTAACTATGGCTACACCTTC. The encoded protein is CASSNYGYTF.

This clone was observed once. V usage is TRBV11-2 and J usage is TRBJ2-7, with 7 bases aligning to TRBD2. Germline V gene sequence: CDR1 SGHAT, CDR2 FQNNGV. This CDR3 region has 14 residues. The junction had 6 bases not matched to a gene; V was cut back by 7 bases and J by 0 bases. The CDR3 sequence is CASTTSAASYEQYF. For the CDR3, the DNA is TGTGCCAGCACCACTAGCGCGGCCTCCTACGAGCAGTACTTC.

Only a few counts were recorded for this clone. In nucleotides, the CDR3 is TGTGCCAGCTCCAAACAGACAGGGAACTACGAGCAGTACTTC. This codes for CASSKQTGNYEQYF. J is TRBJ2-7 and V is TRBV2, with TRBD1 identical over 7 bases. J lost 3 bases, V lost 8 bases, and 10 bases had no gene match. Germline V gene sequence: CDR1 SNHLY, CDR2 FYNNEI. CDR3 length equals 14 residues.

The chain links TRBV4-1 to TRBJ2-1; perhaps TRBD2 as D (6 bases). Germline values: CDR1 MGHRA, CDR2 YSYEKL. V lost 4 bases and J lost 0, with 16 bases in between. The CDR3 length is 17 residues. The CDR3 protein is CASSLLPGTGSYNEQFF. CDR3 coding DNA: TGCGCCAGCAGCCTTCTCCCCGGGACTGGCTCCTACAATGAGCAGTTCTTC.

CDR3 nucleotide sequence: TGTGCCAGCAGTGAAGCGAAGGGGCCGAGCTCCTACAATGAGCAGTTCTTC. It translates to CASSEAKGPSSYNEQFF. The rearrangement links TRBV6-1 to TRBJ2-1; weak D call: TRBD1 (5 bases). CDR3 length equals 17 residues. CDR1 and CDR2 from the germline V gene are MNHNS and SASEGT. V lost 0 bases to trimming and J lost 0 bases, with 12 bases between them.

This chain's CDR3 is CAIGTGDNYGYTF. The CDR3 bases are TGTGCCATCGGGACAGGGGATAACTATGGCTACACCTTC. The chain combines TRBV10-3 with TRBJ1-2, with 10 positions matching TRBD1. The CDR3 contains 13 residues. The V gene end was trimmed by 8 bases and the J gene end by 1 base; junction bases not matched to a gene: 1. CDR1 is ENHRY, CDR2 SYGVKD, per germline.

This rearrangement joins TRBV6-6 to TRBJ2-7; the D gene is possibly TRBD2 (5 bases). The V gene's germline CDR1 is MNHNY and CDR2 SVGAGI (reference sequence). The V end lost 6 bases, the J end lost 2 bases, and 17 bases lay between the germline ends. The CDR3 has 15 residues. CDR3 nucleotides: TGTGCCAGCAGACCCGGCCCGGACTTTCCCTACGAGCAGTACTTC. Protein product: CASRPGPDFPYEQYF.

This rearrangement joins TRBV6-5 to TRBJ2-1, with D maybe TRBD2 (5 bases). The CDR3 runs 13 residues. The germline V gene has CDR1 MNHEY and CDR2 SVGAGI. V was pared by 6 bases and J by 6 bases, with 12 bases between. The DNA of the CDR3 is TGTGCCAGCAGGCGGGCCTTGGGCAATGAGCAGTTCTTC. Amino acid sequence: CASRRALGNEQFF.

As concerns this clone: It is likely a read error, because the conserved phenylalanine at the end of the CDR3 is missing. The chain combines TRBV11-2 with TRBJ2-7, with D unclear. The CDR3 length is 14 residues. V lost 5 bases and J lost 0, with 11 bases in between. Germline loops: CDR1 SGHAT, CDR2 FQNNGV. The CDR3 here is CASSKLVNSYEQYL. In DNA, the CDR3 is TGTGCCAGCAGCAAGTTGGTCAACTCCTACGAGCAGTACCTC.

This clone was counted once. The CDR3 bases are TGCGCCAGCAGCCAAGATAGGAAAGGGCGAGCTAATTCACCCCTCCACTTT. Amino acids: CASSQDRKGRANSPLHF. The chain couples TRBV4-1 to TRBJ1-6; D is undetermined. Trimming took off 0 bases at V and 6 bases at J, with 15 bases between the two ends. The CDR3 runs to 17 residues. The germline V gene encodes CDR1 MGHRA and CDR2 YSYEKL.

The V gene is TRBV7-9, the J gene TRBJ2-4, with D perhaps TRBD1 or TRBD2 (5 bases each). Germline values: CDR1 SEHNR, CDR2 FQNEAQ (reference sequence). The CDR3 loop spans 17 amino acids. With 1 base removed from V and 9 bases from J, the gap between germline ends came to 22 bases. CDR3 nucleotides: TGTGCCAGCAGCTTAGATTCCTTCGGGGCGGTGAGAAGCATTCAGTACTTC. Protein sequence: CASSLDSFGAVRSIQYF.

This clone was found many times. V and J are TRBV29-1 and TRBJ2-2; 7 bases are shared with TRBD1. The V gene's germline CDR1 is SQVTM and CDR2 ANQGSEA. Trimming at V came to 4 bases and at J to 2 bases, leaving 4 bases not matched to a gene. The CDR3 spans 14 residues. CDR3 DNA sequence: TGCAGCGTTGTAGGGGGCTCCAACACCGGGGAGCTGTTTTTT. This translates into CSVVGGSNTGELFF.

This rearrangement joins TRBV20-1 to TRBJ2-7; D is unresolved. Germline V gives CDR1 DFQATT, CDR2 SNEGSKA (reference sequence). The CDR3 sequence is 11 residues long. The germline V and J ends were trimmed by 7 bases and 2 bases, with 9 bases remaining between them. The CDR3 reads CSVESAYEQYF. In DNA form, the CDR3 reads TGCAGTGTGGAGTCTGCCTACGAGCAGTACTTC.

This clone was observed once. V and J are TRBV11-3 and TRBJ2-5; 8 nucleotides align to TRBD1. Germline CDR1 and CDR2: SGHNT and YENEEA. V shed 4 bases and J 5 bases; nucleotides not matched to a gene: 3. This CDR3 spans 13 amino acids. For the CDR3, the DNA is TGTGCCAGCAGCTCAGGGGGCCGGGAGACCCAGTACTTC. Translated: CASSSGGRETQYF.

This clone was picked up a small number of times. The CDR3 region is CASSLVDPTGKESYEQYF. CDR3 sequence (DNA): TGTGCCAGCAGCTTAGTAGATCCAACAGGGAAGGAGTCCTACGAGCAGTACTTC. The chain joins TRBV7-9 to TRBJ2-7; possible D gene TRBD1, 6 bases. CDR1 and CDR2 from the germline V gene are SEHNR and FQNEAQ (reference sequence). The CDR3 contains 18 residues. V lost 1 base and J lost 1, with 20 bases in between.

V and J are TRBV27 and TRBJ2-1; no definite D call. Trimming stripped 5 bases from V and 0 bases from J, with 11 bases between. The germline gives CDR1 MNHEY, CDR2 SMNVEV (reference sequence). This CDR3 is 15 amino acids long. CDR3 sequence: CASSPGSSSYNEQFF. The CDR3 nucleotides are TGTGCCAGCAGTCCGGGCAGCAGCTCCTACAATGAGCAGTTCTTC.

The CDR3 DNA follows: TGTGCCAGCTCACCCGGGGTCTACGAGCAGTACTTC. It encodes CASSPGVYEQYF. This chain connects TRBV18 to TRBJ2-7; TRBD2 is a possible D gene (5 bases). CDR3 length: 12 residues. From germline, CDR1 is KGHSH and CDR2 LQKENI. V was clipped by 3 bases and J by 3 bases, with 6 bases between them.

In its sample, this clone was seen a few times. V and J are TRBV5-1 and TRBJ2-1; D unclear. Per the germline V gene, CDR1 is SGHRS and CDR2 is YFSETQ. The CDR3 is made up of 16 amino acids. V shed 1 base and J shed 2 bases, with 13 bases lying between them. CDR3: CASSLSGSSAYNEQFF. CDR3 sequence (DNA): TGCGCCAGCAGCTTGTCAGGCTCCTCCGCCTACAATGAGCAGTTCTTC.

The table lists this clone with a count of one. This rearrangement joins TRBV18 to TRBJ1-5, with D possibly being TRBD1 (5 bases). CDR1 and CDR2 from the germline V gene are KGHSH and LQKENI. V was cut by 3 bases and J by 5 bases, with 8 bases left in between. This CDR3 region has 13 residues. CDR3 loop: CASSPGPHQPQHF. The CDR3 DNA is TGTGCCAGCTCACCGGGACCTCATCAGCCCCAGCATTTT.